This passage covers 28 T cell receptor beta chains from one sample sequenced in a study of cytomegalovirus exposure and HLA in healthy donors. The PCR employed 60 Vbeta primers together with 13 Jbeta primers. Clones were read by immunoSEQ multiplex PCR, and TCRdb kept only the in-frame ones, dropping some. The sample lists fewer than 200,000 clones; around three quarters were seen once. The sample comprised PBMCs. Receptors were obtained from a man aged 40-49 years in good health and CMV-seropositive.

The gene calls are TRBV6-6 and TRBJ2-2; TRBD2 is a possible D gene (5 bases). V was clipped by 6 bases and J by 4 bases, with 15 bases between them. The germline V gene encodes CDR1 MNHNY and CDR2 SVGAGI (reference sequence). This CDR3 is 15 amino acids long. The CDR3 reads CASRPDPAGTGELFF. The CDR3 DNA reads as TGTGCCAGCAGACCTGACCCTGCGGGCACCGGGGAGCTGTTTTTT.

The chain uses TRBV11-2 and TRBJ2-3; D perhaps matches TRBD2 (6 bases). The germline CDR1 and CDR2 sequences are SGHAT and FQNNGV. The CDR3 extends over 14 amino acids. The ends were cut back, 1 base at V and 1 base at J, with 6 bases in the middle. CDR3 sequence: CASSLASGTDTQYF. As DNA, the CDR3 is TGTGCCAGCAGCTTAGCTAGCGGCACAGATACGCAGTATTTT. Full variable domain (outside the CDR3, taken from reference TRBV11-2 and TRBJ2-3): EAGVAQSPRYKIIEKRQSVAFWCNPISGHATLYWYQQILGQGPKLLIQFQNNGVVDDSQLPKDRFSAERLKGVDSTLKIQPAKLEDSAVYLCASSLASGTDTQYFGPGTRLTVL.

This clone was observed a handful of times. The chain has TRBV2 and TRBJ2-2; no reliable D call. Germline values: CDR1 SNHLY, CDR2 FYNNEI. This CDR3 is built from 13 residues. Trimming took 6 bases from V and 2 from J, leaving 7 bases between them. The chain's CDR3 is CASRWSNTGELFF. The DNA for the CDR3 is TGTGCCAGCAGGTGGAGTAACACCGGGGAGCTGTTTTTT. Full variable domain (outside the CDR3, taken from reference TRBV2 and TRBJ2-2): EPEVTQTPSHQVTQMGQEVILRCVPISNHLYFYWYRQILGQKVEFLVSFYNNEISEKSEIFDDQFSVERPDGSNFTLKIRSTKLEDSAMYFCASRWSNTGELFFGEGSRLTVL.

The rearrangement links TRBV27 to TRBJ2-7, with D tentatively TRBD1 (5 bases). The V gene lost 6 bases and the J gene lost 3 bases, with 12 bases spanning the gap. This CDR3 is 13 amino acids long. Germline V gene data show CDR1 as MNHEY and CDR2 as SMNVEV (reference sequence). The CDR3 region has the DNA TGTGCCAGCAGACGACAGATCAACTACGAGCAGTACTTC. Translation gives CASRRQINYEQYF.

Worth noting for this clone: This same CDR3 is encoded by further DNA sequences in the sample. This rearrangement joins TRBV18 to TRBJ2-7; TRBD1 might be the D (5 bases). Deletions cut 3 bases from V and 3 bases from J, with 9 bases between. Germline-derived CDR1 and CDR2 are KGHSH and LQKENI. The CDR3 length is 13 residues. CDR3: CASSPGQNYEQYF. Here the CDR3 DNA reads TGTGCCAGCTCACCGGGGCAGAACTACGAGCAGTACTTC.

This clone was seen more than once but under ten times. The J gene is TRBJ2-1, the V gene TRBV2; 7 bases align to TRBD2. Germline V gene data show CDR1 as SNHLY and CDR2 as FYNNEI. The ends lost 3 bases at V and 7 bases at J; junction bases unmatched: 3. This CDR3 has 13 residues. The CDR3 reads CASSDGRANEQFF. CDR3 nucleotides: TGTGCCAGCAGTGATGGGAGGGCGAATGAGCAGTTCTTC. Using reference TRBV2 and TRBJ2-1 for the parts outside the CDR3, the full variable domain is EPEVTQTPSHQVTQMGQEVILRCVPISNHLYFYWYRQILGQKVEFLVSFYNNEISEKSEIFDDQFSVERPDGSNFTLKIRSTKLEDSAMYFCASSDGRANEQFFGPGTRLTVL.

V usage is TRBV2 and J usage is TRBJ2-2; TRBD1 might be the D (6 bases). The V end was cut by 3 bases, the J end by 5 bases, with 19 bases between. Germline V CDR1 and CDR2: SNHLY, FYNNEI. This CDR3 comprises 17 residues. Here the CDR3 reads CASSDARVWGRTGELFF. The DNA for the CDR3 is TGTGCCAGCAGTGACGCCCGCGTGTGGGGGCGGACCGGGGAGCTGTTTTTT.

V gene TRBV27 combines with J gene TRBJ2-4, with 7 bases lining up with TRBD1. V gave up 6 bases and J gave up 7 bases; unmatched junction bases: 18. Germline V lookup: CDR1 MNHEY, CDR2 SMNVEV (reference sequence). This CDR3 is 17 amino acids long. The CDR3 DNA reads TGTGCCAGCAGCTGGTCCTACCGCCAGGGGGTGAGGAACATTCAGTACTTC. As protein: CASSWSYRQGVRNIQYF.

The chain is built from TRBV9 and TRBJ1-4; a possible D gene is TRBD1 (5 bases). The V end lost 3 bases, the J end lost 8 bases, and 17 bases lay between the germline ends. CDR1 and CDR2 (germline): SGDLS, YYNGEE. This CDR3 comprises 15 residues. The CDR3 protein is CASSAQGRTAEKLFF. The CDR3 nucleotides read TGTGCCAGCAGCGCCCAGGGCAGAACAGCCGAAAAACTGTTTTTT.

J is TRBJ2-2 and V is TRBV7-9, with 9 bases aligning to TRBD2. CDR3 length: 19 residues. V shed 3 bases and J 2 bases; nucleotides not matched to a gene: 13. Germline values: CDR1 SEHNR, CDR2 FQNEAQ (reference sequence). The CDR3 nucleotides read TGTGCCAGCAGCTTGTCCTTTGACGGGACTAGCAGAAACACCGGGGAGCTGTTTTTT. This encodes CASSLSFDGTSRNTGELFF.

This clone was recorded a few times. The J gene is TRBJ1-2, the V gene TRBV30; 10 bases match TRBD1. This CDR3 has 13 residues. Looked up from germline, CDR1 is GTSNPN and CDR2 is SVGIG (reference sequence). J lost 8 bases, V lost 1 base, and 4 bases had no gene match. CDR3 region: CAWSGDRGRGYTF. In DNA form, the CDR3 reads TGTGCCTGGAGTGGGGACAGGGGTAGGGGCTACACCTTC.

The rearrangement links TRBV19 to TRBJ2-1; 12 positions agree with TRBD2. Per the germline V gene, CDR1 is LNHDA and CDR2 is SQIVND (reference sequence). The junction had 8 bases not matched to a gene; V was cut back by 8 bases and J by 6 bases. CDR3 length: 15 amino acids. CDR3 nucleotide sequence: TGTGCCAGTCTACCTAGCGGGGGGGCGTCCAATGAGCAGTTCTTC. This sequence encodes CASLPSGGASNEQFF. Using reference TRBV19 and TRBJ2-1 for the parts outside the CDR3, the full variable domain is DGGITQSPKYLFRKEGQNVTLSCEQNLNHDAMYWYRQDPGQGLRLIYYSQIVNDFQKGDIAEGYSVSREKKESFPLTVTSAQKNPTAFYLCASLPSGGASNEQFFGPGTRLTVL.

J is TRBJ2-6 and V is TRBV5-6, with D possibly being TRBD1 (6 bases). V lost 1 base and J lost 0, with 8 bases in between. This CDR3 comprises 16 residues. Germline CDR1 and CDR2: SGHDT and YYEEEE. CDR3 DNA: TGTGCCAGCAGCTTGACAGGGTCCTCTGGGGCCAACGTCCTGACTTTC. Its protein is CASSLTGSSGANVLTF.

V is TRBV6-5 and J is TRBJ2-7; TRBD1 matches at 7 bases. V gave up 5 bases and J gave up 0 bases; unmatched junction bases: 7. The germline V gene has CDR1 MNHEY and CDR2 SVGAGI. The CDR3 totals 15 residues. In nucleotides, the CDR3 is TGTGCCAGCAGTCGGTCGGACAGGAGCTCCTACGAGCAGTACTTC. This codes for CASSRSDRSSYEQYF.

The CDR3 protein is CASSYAIQGARETQYF. Here the CDR3 DNA reads TGTGCCAGCAGTTACGCCATACAGGGGGCTCGGGAGACCCAGTACTTC. J is TRBJ2-5 and V is TRBV6-5, with 9 bases fitting TRBD1. The CDR3 runs to 16 residues. V trimming: 2 bases; J trimming: 5 bases; junction bases outside the gene matches: 9. In germline, CDR1 is MNHEY, CDR2 SVGAGI.

This clone was found a few times. The J gene is TRBJ2-4, the V gene TRBV5-1; D uncertain. Germline V CDR1 and CDR2: SGHRS, YFSETQ. The CDR3 is 12 residues long. V gave up 0 bases and J gave up 16 bases, with 14 bases separating them. The CDR3 DNA follows: TGCGCCAGCAGCTTGGACGGAGCGTTTCGTTACTTC. This codes for CASSLDGAFRYF.

The rearrangement joins TRBV7-2 to TRBJ2-7, with TRBD2 identical over 8 bases. This CDR3 region has 16 residues. Per the germline V gene, CDR1 is SGHTA and CDR2 is FQGNSA. V lost 4 bases and J lost 4; bases outside the gene matches: 12. The DNA for the CDR3 is TGTGCCAGCAGCTCGCCTCCGGGGGGGGCCGGGTACGAGCAGTACTTC. This sequence encodes CASSSPPGGAGYEQYF.

V usage is TRBV9 and J usage is TRBJ1-4; D not certain. This CDR3 is built from 14 residues. The germline gives CDR1 SGDLS, CDR2 YYNGEE. The V end lost 3 bases, the J end lost 8 bases, and 14 bases lay between the germline ends. CDR3 protein: CASSGSIVGEKLFF. The CDR3 DNA reads as TGTGCCAGCAGCGGTAGTATCGTCGGGGAAAAACTGTTTTTT.

The chain's CDR3 is CASSIRRTGGSGELFF. The CDR3 DNA follows: TGTGCCAGTAGTATTCGAAGGACAGGGGGCTCCGGGGAGCTGTTTTTT. V gene TRBV19 combines with J gene TRBJ2-2; TRBD1 agrees at 11 bases. The J segment lost 6 bases and the V segment lost 3 bases, leaving 6 bases of the junction unmatched. The CDR3 has 16 amino acids. Germline V lookup: CDR1 LNHDA, CDR2 SQIVND (reference sequence). The full variable domain, completed using reference TRBV19 and TRBJ2-2, is DGGITQSPKYLFRKEGQNVTLSCEQNLNHDAMYWYRQDPGQGLRLIYYSQIVNDFQKGDIAEGYSVSREKKESFPLTVTSAQKNPTAFYLCASSIRRTGGSGELFFGEGSRLTVL.

The gene calls are TRBV25-1 and TRBJ1-4, with TRBD1 matching 8 bases. The CDR3 covers 16 residues. Germline lookup yields CDR1 MGHDK and CDR2 SYGVNS. With 4 bases clipped from V and 7 bases from J, the junction kept 11 bases outside the gene matches. CDR3 sequence reads: CASSAWEDRVGEKLFF. CDR3 in DNA: TGTGCCAGCAGTGCTTGGGAGGACAGGGTTGGTGAAAAACTGTTTTTT.

This clone was counted once. This rearrangement joins TRBV19 to TRBJ1-1; D is unclear. The CDR3 sequence is 11 residues long. V was trimmed by 6 bases and J by 5 bases, leaving 7 bases between them. Germline CDR1 and CDR2: LNHDA and SQIVND (reference sequence). As DNA, the CDR3 is TGTGCCAGTAGAACAGTAACTGAAGCTTTCTTT. It yields the protein CASRTVTEAFF.

The chain is built from TRBV4-3 and TRBJ2-4; TRBD1 matches at 7 bases. Germline lookup yields CDR1 LGHNA and CDR2 YSLEER. This CDR3 has 16 residues. The trim removed 0 bases at V and 1 base at J, leaving 3 bases unmatched. The CDR3 DNA is TGCGCCAGCAGCCAAGATAGGGGGCGCGCCAAAAACATTCAGTACTTC. Translation: CASSQDRGRAKNIQYF.

The rearrangement joins TRBV6-5 to TRBJ1-1; a possible D gene is TRBD1 (6 bases). The germline V gene encodes CDR1 MNHEY and CDR2 SVGAGI. The CDR3 extends over 13 amino acids. The V end lost 5 bases, the J end lost 6 bases, and 13 bases lay between the germline ends. The chain's CDR3 is CASSEYAGAEAFF. CDR3 DNA: TGTGCCAGCAGTGAATACGCAGGGGCTGAAGCTTTCTTT.

Here the CDR3 DNA reads TGTGCCAGCAGCTACGGGACAGGGGGTTATGGCTACACCTTC. Its translation is CASSYGTGGYGYTF. This chain links TRBV6-6 with TRBJ1-2, with 11 bases lining up with TRBD1. The CDR3 length is 14 residues. In germline, CDR1 is MNHNY, CDR2 SVGAGI (reference sequence). The V and J ends lost 6 bases and 5 bases, in that order; junction bases with no gene match: 5.

This clone was seen a few times. The gene calls are TRBV4-1 and TRBJ2-1; the match to TRBD2 covers 8 bases. CDR3 length: 15 amino acids. V trimming: 5 bases; J trimming: 10 bases; junction bases outside the gene matches: 13. The germline V gene encodes CDR1 MGHRA and CDR2 YSYEKL. The CDR3 bases are TGCGCCAGCAGCGCCGGGGGGGCTATCCCCCCCGAGCAGTTCTTC. Encoded protein: CASSAGGAIPPEQFF.

V usage is TRBV5-1 and J usage is TRBJ2-3; D may be TRBD2 (6 bases). The CDR3 consists of 17 residues. Germline CDR1 is SGHRS and CDR2 is YFSETQ. Trimming took 0 bases from V and 0 from J, leaving 14 bases between them. CDR3 DNA: TGCGCCAGCAGCTTGGACGGCCCCGGGGGAAGCACAGATACGCAGTATTTT. It specifies CASSLDGPGGSTDTQYF.

This chain connects TRBV5-1 to TRBJ2-3; the match to TRBD2 covers 9 bases. From germline, CDR1 is SGHRS and CDR2 YFSETQ. The length of the CDR3 is 15 residues. The ends lost 2 bases at V and 4 bases at J; junction bases unmatched: 5. CDR3 loop: CASSFGTSQADTQYF. In DNA, the CDR3 is TGCGCCAGCAGCTTTGGGACTAGCCAGGCAGATACGCAGTATTTT.

The rearrangement links TRBV7-2 to TRBJ2-1; D is unclear. Trimming pared 4 bases from V and 9 bases from J, leaving 4 bases between. This CDR3 is built from 10 residues. The germline V gene has CDR1 SGHTA and CDR2 FQGNSA. CDR3 in DNA: TGTGCCAGCAGCTCTCGTGAGCAGTTCTTC. Translating it yields CASSSREQFF. Variable domain in full (rest from reference TRBV7-2 and TRBJ2-1): GAGVSQSPSNKVTEKGKDVELRCDPISGHTALYWYRQSLGQGLEFLIYFQGNSAPDKSGLPSDRFSAERTGGSVSTLTIQRTQQEDSAVYLCASSSREQFFGPGTRLTVL.